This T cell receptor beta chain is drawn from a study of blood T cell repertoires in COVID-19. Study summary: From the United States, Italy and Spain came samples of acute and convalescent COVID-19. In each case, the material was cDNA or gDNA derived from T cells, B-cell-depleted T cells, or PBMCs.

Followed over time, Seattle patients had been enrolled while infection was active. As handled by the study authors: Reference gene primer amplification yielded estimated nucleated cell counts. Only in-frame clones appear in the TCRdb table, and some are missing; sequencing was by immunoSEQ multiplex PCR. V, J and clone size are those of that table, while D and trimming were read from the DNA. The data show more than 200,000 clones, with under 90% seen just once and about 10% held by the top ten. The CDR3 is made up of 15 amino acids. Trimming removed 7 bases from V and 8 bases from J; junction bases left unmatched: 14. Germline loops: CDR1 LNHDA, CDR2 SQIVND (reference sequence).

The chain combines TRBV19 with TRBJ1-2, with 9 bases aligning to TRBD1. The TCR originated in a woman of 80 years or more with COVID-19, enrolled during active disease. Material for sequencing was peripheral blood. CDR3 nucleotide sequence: TGTGCCAGTATATCGTCCCGGGACAGGGTCCGCGGCTACACCTTC. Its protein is CASISSRDRVRGYTF.